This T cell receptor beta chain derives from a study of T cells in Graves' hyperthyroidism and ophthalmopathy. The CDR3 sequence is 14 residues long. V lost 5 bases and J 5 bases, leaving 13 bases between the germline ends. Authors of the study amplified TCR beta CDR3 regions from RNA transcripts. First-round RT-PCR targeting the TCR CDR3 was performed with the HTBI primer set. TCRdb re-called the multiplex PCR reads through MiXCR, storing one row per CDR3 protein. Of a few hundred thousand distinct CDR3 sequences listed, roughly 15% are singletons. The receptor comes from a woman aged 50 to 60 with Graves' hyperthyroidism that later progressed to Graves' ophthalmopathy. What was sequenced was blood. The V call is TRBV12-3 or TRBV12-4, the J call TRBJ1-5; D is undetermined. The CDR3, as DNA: TGTGCCAGCAGTCGCACGTTTCGGGATCAGCCCCAGCATTTT. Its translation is CASSRTFRDQPQHF.